A selection of T cell receptor beta chains follows, all from one sample in a study of cytotoxic CD8 clonotypes in ibrutinib-treated CLL. The method was immunoSEQ multiplex PCR; TCRdb's version includes in-frame clones alone and lacks a portion of them. This table holds about 140,000 clones, over 75% found once. This material consisted of PBMCs, taken after 36 months of ibrutinib treatment. Every receptor here comes from a human donor with chronic lymphocytic leukemia. CDR3s include the opening cysteine and the closing phenylalanine or tryptophan. D genes are given only for firm matches. Part of the rows lack a size; the others show once, few, many or a class for expanded clones.

J gene,V gene,D gene,clone size,CDR3 protein,CDR3 DNA
TRBJ2-3,TRBV6-1,-,-,CASSAKTGRKGDTQYF,TGTGCCAGCAGTGCCAAGACAGGGAGGAAAGGAGATACGCAGTATTTT
TRBJ2-7,TRBV6-5,-,-,CASSYSRASYEQYF,TGTGCCAGCAGTTACAGTCGGGCCTCCTACGAGCAGTACTTC
TRBJ1-4,TRBV5-1,-,few,CASSLTGTGEKLFF,TGCGCCAGCAGCTTGACAGGGACGGGTGAAAAACTGTTTTTT
TRBJ2-3,TRBV18,-,-,CASSRSDTQYF,TGTGCCAGCTCACGGTCAGATACGCAGTATTTT
TRBJ1-2,TRBV7-9,-,-,CASSTYNYGYTF,TGTGCCAGCAGTACTTATAACTATGGCTACACCTTC
TRBJ2-1,TRBV11-2,-,few,CASSFRVYNEQFF,TGTGCCAGCAGCTTTCGTGTATACAATGAGCAGTTCTTC
TRBJ2-3,TRBV6-1,-,-,CASPTPSDTQYF,TGTGCCAGCCCGACCCCCTCAGATACGCAGTATTTT
TRBJ1-1,TRBV18,TRBD1,-,CASSRGTSEEAFF,TGTGCCAGCTCCAGGGGGACATCGGAGGAGGCTTTCTTT
TRBJ1-2,TRBV6-4,-,-,CASSVGNNYGYTF,TGTGCCAGCAGTGTGGGAAACAACTATGGCTACACCTTC
TRBJ2-1,TRBV2,TRBD2,-,CASTPLGTSGDEQFF,TGTGCCAGCACCCCCCTGGGGACTAGCGGGGATGAGCAGTTCTTC
TRBJ1-1,TRBV7-9,-,-,CASSYPPGGEAFF,TGTGCCAGCAGCTACCCCCCTGGGGGAGAAGCTTTCTTT
TRBJ1-4,TRBV19,-,-,CASSITGDGELFF,TGTGCCAGTAGTATTACCGGGGATGGAGAACTGTTTTTT
TRBJ2-3,TRBV6-1,TRBD2,-,CASSKGTSEDTQYF,TGTGCCAGCAGTAAAGGTACTAGCGAGGATACGCAGTATTTT
TRBJ2-1,TRBV4-2,-,-,CASSQVFLVPHEQFF,TGTGCCAGCAGCCAAGTTTTTCTAGTCCCCCATGAGCAGTTCTTC
TRBJ2-6,TRBV18,-,-,CASSPANFGANVLTF,TGTGCCAGCTCACCAGCCAATTTTGGGGCCAACGTCCTGACTTTC
TRBJ1-5,TRBV18,-,few,CASSPSTVNQPQHF,TGTGCCAGCTCACCAAGTACAGTTAATCAGCCCCAGCATTTT
TRBJ2-2,TRBV29-1,TRBD2,-,CSVETSGGTNTGELFF,TGCAGCGTTGAAACAAGCGGGGGGACGAACACCGGGGAGCTGTTTTTT
TRBJ2-7,TRBV6-5,-,-,CASSWGSDEQYF,TGTGCCAGCAGTTGGGGTTCGGACGAGCAGTACTTC
TRBJ2-2,TRBV9,-,-,CASSVGRQVNTGELFF,TGTGCCAGCAGCGTAGGGCGACAGGTGAACACCGGGGAGCTGTTTTTT
TRBJ1-1,TRBV6-1,-,-,CASRRGESEAFF,TGTGCCAGCAGGAGGGGGGAGTCTGAAGCTTTCTTT
TRBJ1-6,TRBV6-1,TRBD1,-,CASSEAGGSPLHF,TGTGCCAGCAGTGAGGCAGGGGGATCACCCCTCCACTTT
TRBJ1-5,TRBV4-1,TRBD1,once,CASSPQGLTGPQHF,TGCGCCAGCAGCCCACAGGGGTTGACGGGGCCCCAGCATTTT
TRBJ2-5,TRBV29-1,TRBD2,-,CSVPAAGVWETQYF,TGCAGCGTTCCCGCCGCGGGAGTCTGGGAGACCCAGTACTTC
TRBJ1-1,TRBV19,TRBD1,-,CASRETGPNTEAFF,TGTGCCAGTAGAGAGACAGGGCCGAACACTGAAGCTTTCTTT
TRBJ1-1,TRBV15,-,-,CATSKSGTTETEAFF,TGTGCCACCAGCAAATCCGGGACAACGGAGACTGAAGCTTTCTTT
TRBJ2-1,TRBV14,-,-,CASSPSGNRNEQFF,TGTGCCAGCAGCCCCTCGGGGAATCGGAATGAGCAGTTCTTC
TRBJ1-1,TRBV18,TRBD1,-,CASSPQGADTEAFF,TGTGCCAGCTCACCACAGGGGGCTGACACTGAAGCTTTCTTT
TRBJ1-1,TRBV9,-,-,CASSVVDNTEAFF,TGTGCCAGCAGCGTAGTTGACAACACTGAAGCTTTCTTT
TRBJ2-7,TRBV27,TRBD1,-,CASSLQGQGMVQYF,TGTGCCAGCAGTTTACAGGGACAGGGGATGGTGCAGTACTTC
TRBJ2-7,TRBV15,-,-,CATSREQASVREQYF,TGTGCCACCAGCAGAGAGCAGGCTAGCGTACGCGAGCAGTACTTC
TRBJ1-6,TRBV7-6,-,-,CASSLRAARSYNSPLHF,TGTGCCAGCAGCTTAAGGGCCGCCCGCTCCTATAATTCACCCCTCCACTTT
TRBJ2-1,TRBV5-1,TRBD2,-,CASMSGGLNNEQFF,TGCGCCAGCATGAGCGGGGGTCTTAACAATGAGCAGTTCTTC
TRBJ2-3,TRBV30,TRBD1,once,CAWSGLRTGGDTQYF,TGTGCCTGGAGTGGCCTCCGGACAGGGGGAGATACGCAGTATTTT
TRBJ1-2,TRBV29-1,-,-,CSVRGLYAQVDYTF,TGCAGCGTTCGAGGCCTCTACGCTCAAGTGGACTACACCTTC
TRBJ2-7,TRBV29-1,TRBD1,-,CSVGQILSYEQYF,TGCAGCGTGGGACAGATACTCTCCTACGAGCAGTACTTC
TRBJ2-7,TRBV15,TRBD2,-,CATSRKPLFSGRATEQYF,TGTGCCACCAGCAGGAAGCCCCTTTTTAGCGGGAGGGCCACCGAGCAGTACTTC
TRBJ2-2,TRBV27,-,-,CASSSQPNTGELFF,TGTGCCAGCAGCAGCCAGCCAAACACCGGGGAGCTGTTTTTT
TRBJ1-2,TRBV19,-,-,CATSRGTYGYTF,TGTGCCACTAGCCGGGGAACCTATGGCTACACCTTC
TRBJ2-7,TRBV6-4,TRBD2,-,CASSDMGLAGGYEQYF,TGTGCCAGCAGTGACATGGGACTAGCGGGAGGCTACGAGCAGTACTTC
TRBJ1-5,TRBV28,TRBD1,-,CASSLLTGTGALSSNQPQHF,TGTGCCAGCAGTTTACTCACCGGGACAGGGGCCCTTTCTAGCAATCAGCCCCAGCATTTT
TRBJ2-5,TRBV27,-,-,CATTGINEETQYF,TGTGCCACTACGGGCATCAATGAAGAGACCCAGTACTTC
TRBJ2-7,TRBV5-1,TRBD1,-,CASSLGTGVYEQYF,TGCGCCAGCAGCCTGGGGACAGGCGTTTACGAGCAGTACTTC